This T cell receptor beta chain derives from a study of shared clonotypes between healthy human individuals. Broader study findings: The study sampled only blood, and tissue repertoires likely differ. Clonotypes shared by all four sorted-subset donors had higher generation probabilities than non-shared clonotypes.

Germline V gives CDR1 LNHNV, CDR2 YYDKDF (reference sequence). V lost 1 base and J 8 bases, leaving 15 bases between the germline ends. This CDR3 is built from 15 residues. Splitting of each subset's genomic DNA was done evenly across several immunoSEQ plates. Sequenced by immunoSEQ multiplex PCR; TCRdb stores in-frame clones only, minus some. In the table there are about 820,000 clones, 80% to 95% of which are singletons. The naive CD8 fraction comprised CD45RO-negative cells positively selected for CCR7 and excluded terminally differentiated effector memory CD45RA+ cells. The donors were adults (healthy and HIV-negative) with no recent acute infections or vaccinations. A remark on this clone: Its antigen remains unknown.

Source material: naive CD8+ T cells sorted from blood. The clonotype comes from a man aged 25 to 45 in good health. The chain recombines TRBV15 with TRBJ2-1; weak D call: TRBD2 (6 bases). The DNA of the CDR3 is TGTGCCACCAGCAGAGCCAAGCGGGTTCTGGATGAGCAGTTCTTC. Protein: CATSRAKRVLDEQFF.